The rows below give T cell receptor beta chains drawn from one sample of a study of regulatory T cells in long-lasting Graves disease. TCRdb analysed the multiplex PCR reads with MiXCR anew, one entry per CDR3 protein. The top ten clones hold more than 10% of a sample with 550,000 to 650,000 distinct CDR3 sequences, roughly a sixth of them seen once. A further study also used this sample, focusing on T cells in Graves' hyperthyroidism and ophthalmopathy.

The sequences come from peripheral blood mononuclear cells (PBMCs), collected at new diagnosis, from a patient treated with antithyroid drugs. All receptors derive from a man aged 18 to 29 with Graves disease. Both conserved end residues are part of each CDR3. The order of the fields is J gene, clone size, D gene, V gene, CDR3 protein, CDR3 DNA. The D gene is left open where the match is weak. For some rows the clone size is stated as once, few or many, or as a class when expanded; others skip it.

J gene: TRBJ2-5
clone size: .
D gene: .
V gene: TRBV5-1
CDR3 protein: CASSLRSSLQETQYF
CDR3 DNA: TGCGCCAGCAGCTTGAGATCCAGTTTACAAGAGACCCAGTACTTC

J gene: TRBJ2-5
clone size: .
D gene: .
V gene: TRBV11-2
CDR3 protein: CASSPGQSNPREQYF
CDR3 DNA: TGTGCCAGCAGCCCCGGACAGAGTAACCCGAGAGAGCAGTACTTC

J gene: TRBJ2-5
clone size: many
D gene: .
V gene: TRBV6-1
CDR3 protein: CASSDLLAQYF
CDR3 DNA: TGTGCCAGCAGCGACCTGCTGGCCCAGTACTTC

J gene: TRBJ2-3
clone size: few
D gene: TRBD2
V gene: TRBV18
CDR3 protein: CASSPWGTSGSPTDTQYF
CDR3 DNA: TGTGCCAGCTCACCATGGGGGACTAGCGGGAGTCCCACAGATACGCAGTATTTT

J gene: TRBJ2-3
clone size: few
D gene: .
V gene: TRBV14
CDR3 protein: CASSLSGADTQYF
CDR3 DNA: TGTGCCAGCAGCCTGTCCGGCGCAGATACGCAGTATTTT

J gene: TRBJ1-1
clone size: many
D gene: .
V gene: TRBV5-5
CDR3 protein: CASSLWPGDMNTEAFF
CDR3 DNA: TGTGCCAGCAGCTTGTGGCCAGGAGATATGAACACTGAAGCTTTCTTT

J gene: TRBJ1-2
clone size: .
D gene: .
V gene: TRBV29-1
CDR3 protein: CSVRGAKGYTF
CDR3 DNA: TGCAGCGTAAGGGGGGCCAAGGGCTACACCTTC

J gene: TRBJ2-1
clone size: few
D gene: TRBD1
V gene: TRBV6-1
CDR3 protein: CASSKLRDRGHEQFF
CDR3 DNA: TGTGCCAGCAGTAAACTACGGGACAGGGGGCATGAGCAGTTCTTC

J gene: TRBJ2-7
clone size: many
D gene: TRBD1
V gene: TRBV28
CDR3 protein: CASSGSTGDEQYF
CDR3 DNA: TGTGCCAGCAGCGGGTCGACAGGGGACGAGCAGTACTTC

J gene: TRBJ2-7
clone size: many
D gene: TRBD1
V gene: TRBV9
CDR3 protein: CASSGPLGQGDAYEQYF
CDR3 DNA: TGTGCCAGCAGCGGCCCCCTTGGGCAGGGGGACGCCTACGAGCAGTACTTC

J gene: TRBJ1-5
clone size: few
D gene: .
V gene: TRBV5-1
CDR3 protein: CASSSSGDSNQPQHF
CDR3 DNA: TGTGCCAGCAGCTCCTCTGGGGATAGCAATCAGCCCCAGCATTTT

J gene: TRBJ2-7
clone size: many
D gene: TRBD1
V gene: TRBV7-9
CDR3 protein: CASRSPGQGEPYEQYF
CDR3 DNA: TGTGCCAGCAGAAGTCCGGGACAGGGAGAACCTTACGAGCAGTACTTC

J gene: TRBJ2-3
clone size: .
D gene: .
V gene: TRBV14
CDR3 protein: CASSQDEADTQYF
CDR3 DNA: TGTGCCAGCAGCCAAGATGAAGCAGATACGCAGTATTTT

J gene: TRBJ2-3
clone size: .
D gene: .
V gene: TRBV7-8
CDR3 protein: CASTPRWGTTDTQYF
CDR3 DNA: TGTGCCAGCACCCCCCGCTGGGGGACCACAGATACGCAGTATTTT

J gene: TRBJ2-7
clone size: few
D gene: .
V gene: TRBV10-1
CDR3 protein: CASSDRFVGEQYF
CDR3 DNA: TGCGCCAGCAGTGATCGCTTTGTGGGGGAGCAGTACTTC

J gene: TRBJ2-1
clone size: many
D gene: TRBD2
V gene: TRBV27
CDR3 protein: CASSFAGANNEQFF
CDR3 DNA: TGTGCCAGCAGTTTCGCGGGAGCAAACAATGAGCAGTTCTTC

J gene: TRBJ1-5
clone size: few
D gene: .
V gene: TRBV12-3/TRBV12-4
CDR3 protein: CASSFLLGQSNQPQHF
CDR3 DNA: TGTGCCAGCAGTTTCTTGTTAGGGCAATCGAATCAGCCCCAGCATTTT

J gene: TRBJ2-3
clone size: .
D gene: TRBD2
V gene: TRBV3-1
CDR3 protein: CASSQDLFVAGSTDTQYF
CDR3 DNA: TGTGCCAGCAGCCAAGATTTGTTTGTAGCGGGATCCACAGATACGCAGTATTTT

J gene: TRBJ2-7
clone size: many
D gene: .
V gene: TRBV7-3
CDR3 protein: CASSFLGNDYEQYF
CDR3 DNA: TGTGCCAGCAGCTTTCTAGGGAACGACTACGAGCAGTACTTC

J gene: TRBJ2-5
clone size: many
D gene: TRBD2
V gene: TRBV12-3/TRBV12-4
CDR3 protein: CASRRLAAQETQYF
CDR3 DNA: TGTGCCAGCAGACGACTAGCAGCTCAAGAGACCCAGTACTTC

J gene: TRBJ2-3
clone size: many
D gene: TRBD2
V gene: TRBV11-2
CDR3 protein: CASSLVLAGSGSQYF
CDR3 DNA: TGTGCCAGCAGCTTAGTTTTAGCGGGATCCGGCTCGCAGTATTTT

J gene: TRBJ2-1
clone size: many
D gene: .
V gene: TRBV7-3
CDR3 protein: CASSLMPGGGAGIYNEQFF
CDR3 DNA: TGTGCCAGCAGTTTAATGCCAGGGGGGGGAGCGGGGATTTACAATGAGCAGTTCTTC

J gene: TRBJ2-1
clone size: many
D gene: .
V gene: TRBV5-1
CDR3 protein: CASSLGSDNEQFF
CDR3 DNA: TGCGCCAGCAGCTTGGGCTCAGACAATGAGCAGTTCTTC

J gene: TRBJ2-3
clone size: .
D gene: .
V gene: TRBV9
CDR3 protein: CASGRSGGTDTQYF
CDR3 DNA: TGTGCCAGCGGTAGAAGCGGTGGCACAGATACGCAGTATTTT

J gene: TRBJ2-7
clone size: many
D gene: .
V gene: TRBV12-3/TRBV12-4
CDR3 protein: CASTVSESYEQYF
CDR3 DNA: TGTGCCAGCACGGTCTCAGAGTCGTACGAGCAGTACTTC

J gene: TRBJ2-1
clone size: many
D gene: .
V gene: TRBV20-1
CDR3 protein: CSAQQGPYNEQFF
CDR3 DNA: TGCAGTGCTCAGCAGGGTCCCTACAATGAGCAGTTCTTC

J gene: TRBJ2-7
clone size: few
D gene: .
V gene: TRBV12-3/TRBV12-4
CDR3 protein: CASSLARQSSYEQYF
CDR3 DNA: TGTGCCAGCAGTTTAGCCCGACAGAGCTCCTACGAGCAGTACTTC

J gene: TRBJ1-2
clone size: .
D gene: TRBD1
V gene: TRBV6-1
CDR3 protein: CASRAWTGQNYDGYTF
CDR3 DNA: TGTGCCAGCAGGGCGTGGACGGGACAGAATTACGATGGCTACACCTTC

J gene: TRBJ2-7
clone size: many
D gene: TRBD2
V gene: TRBV27
CDR3 protein: CASSKPQFGTSGSLYYEQYF
CDR3 DNA: TGTGCCAGCAGCAAACCCCAATTTGGGACTAGCGGGAGTCTTTACTACGAGCAGTACTTC

J gene: TRBJ2-7
clone size: .
D gene: TRBD2
V gene: TRBV2
CDR3 protein: CASSEPGLAGDYEQYF
CDR3 DNA: TGTGCCAGCAGTGAACCAGGACTAGCGGGAGACTACGAGCAGTACTTC

J gene: TRBJ1-4
clone size: many
D gene: TRBD1
V gene: TRBV12-3/TRBV12-4
CDR3 protein: CASSPTGPKEKLFF
CDR3 DNA: TGTGCCAGCAGTCCGACAGGGCCAAAGGAAAAACTGTTTTTT

J gene: TRBJ2-3
clone size: many
D gene: TRBD2
V gene: TRBV20-1
CDR3 protein: CSAGTTSTDTQYF
CDR3 DNA: TGCAGTGCTGGGACTACCAGCACAGATACGCAGTATTTT

J gene: TRBJ1-1
clone size: many
D gene: .
V gene: TRBV13
CDR3 protein: CASSLEDSSATEAFF
CDR3 DNA: TGTGCCAGCAGCTTAGAGGACTCCTCGGCGACTGAAGCTTTCTTT

J gene: TRBJ1-6
clone size: few
D gene: .
V gene: TRBV2
CDR3 protein: CASRLEAENSPLHF
CDR3 DNA: TGTGCCAGCAGGTTGGAGGCAGAAAATTCACCCCTCCACTTT

J gene: TRBJ2-7
clone size: few
D gene: .
V gene: TRBV14
CDR3 protein: CASSQEGQYYEQYF
CDR3 DNA: TGTGCCAGCAGCCAAGAAGGACAGTACTACGAGCAGTACTTC

J gene: TRBJ2-1
clone size: many
D gene: .
V gene: TRBV11-2
CDR3 protein: CASSDGTLSSYNEQFF
CDR3 DNA: TGTGCCAGCAGCGACGGGACTTTAAGCTCCTACAATGAGCAGTTCTTC

J gene: TRBJ2-7
clone size: many
D gene: TRBD2
V gene: TRBV12-5
CDR3 protein: CASGFPGTSSYEQYF
CDR3 DNA: TGTGCTAGTGGTTTTCCCGGGACTAGTTCCTACGAGCAGTACTTC

J gene: TRBJ2-5
clone size: many
D gene: .
V gene: TRBV6-1
CDR3 protein: CATKGVSLETQYF
CDR3 DNA: TGTGCCACGAAGGGAGTAAGTTTAGAGACCCAGTACTTC

J gene: TRBJ2-1
clone size: many
D gene: TRBD2
V gene: TRBV7-7
CDR3 protein: CASSLDLAGGRNEQFF
CDR3 DNA: TGTGCCAGCAGCCTGGATCTAGCGGGAGGGCGGAATGAGCAGTTCTTC

J gene: TRBJ1-4
clone size: .
D gene: .
V gene: TRBV25-1
CDR3 protein: CASSGGSTGPEKLFF
CDR3 DNA: TGTGCCAGCAGTGGTGGGTCAACAGGGCCTGAAAAACTGTTTTTT

J gene: TRBJ2-7
clone size: many
D gene: TRBD1
V gene: TRBV20-1
CDR3 protein: CSAARTGSYEQYF
CDR3 DNA: TGCAGTGCTGCAAGGACAGGTAGTTACGAGCAGTACTTC

J gene: TRBJ1-1
clone size: many
D gene: TRBD1
V gene: TRBV27
CDR3 protein: CASSSDRGGYTEAFF
CDR3 DNA: TGTGCCAGCAGTTCGGACAGGGGCGGGTACACTGAAGCTTTCTTT

J gene: TRBJ2-1
clone size: many
D gene: .
V gene: TRBV12-3/TRBV12-4
CDR3 protein: CASTDGVWVEQFF
CDR3 DNA: TGTGCCAGCACCGATGGGGTATGGGTTGAGCAGTTCTTC

J gene: TRBJ2-7
clone size: many
D gene: TRBD1
V gene: TRBV5-1
CDR3 protein: CASSLGRTGVEGEQYF
CDR3 DNA: TGCGCCAGCAGCTTGGGGCGGACAGGGGTGGAAGGCGAGCAGTACTTC

J gene: TRBJ2-7
clone size: many
D gene: TRBD1
V gene: TRBV27
CDR3 protein: CASRWGQDSYEQYF
CDR3 DNA: TGTGCCAGCCGTTGGGGACAGGACTCCTACGAGCAGTACTTC

J gene: TRBJ2-3
clone size: many
D gene: .
V gene: TRBV30
CDR3 protein: CAWSGYKATDTQYF
CDR3 DNA: TGTGCCTGGAGTGGCTACAAGGCCACAGATACGCAGTATTTT

J gene: TRBJ1-6
clone size: many
D gene: TRBD1
V gene: TRBV18
CDR3 protein: CASSPPGQGAISPLHF
CDR3 DNA: TGTGCCAGCTCACCACCGGGCCAGGGGGCAATCTCACCCCTCCACTTT

J gene: TRBJ2-5
clone size: few
D gene: .
V gene: TRBV19
CDR3 protein: CASSIRGETQYF
CDR3 DNA: TGTGCCAGTAGTATAAGAGGGGAGACCCAGTACTTC

J gene: TRBJ2-7
clone size: .
D gene: .
V gene: TRBV20-1
CDR3 protein: CSARFGVYEQYF
CDR3 DNA: TGCAGTGCTAGATTCGGGGTCTACGAGCAGTACTTC

J gene: TRBJ1-6
clone size: few
D gene: TRBD1
V gene: TRBV5-4
CDR3 protein: CASSARDRGSPLHF
CDR3 DNA: TGTGCCAGCAGCGCCCGGGACAGGGGTTCACCCCTCCACTTT

J gene: TRBJ2-1
clone size: .
D gene: .
V gene: TRBV20-1
CDR3 protein: CSARVGLRDEQFF
CDR3 DNA: TGCAGTGCTAGAGTAGGACTTAGGGATGAGCAGTTCTTC

J gene: TRBJ2-1
clone size: few
D gene: .
V gene: TRBV6-4
CDR3 protein: CASSLQGNGQFF
CDR3 DNA: TGTGCCAGCAGCCTACAGGGCAATGGGCAGTTCTTC

J gene: TRBJ2-1
clone size: .
D gene: .
V gene: TRBV5-5
CDR3 protein: CASSSWLGPSSYNEQFF
CDR3 DNA: TGTGCCAGCAGCTCCTGGCTCGGACCCTCCTCCTACAATGAGCAGTTCTTC

J gene: TRBJ1-5
clone size: many
D gene: .
V gene: TRBV30
CDR3 protein: CAWSVGGVQPQHF
CDR3 DNA: TGTGCCTGGAGTGTTGGGGGCGTTCAGCCCCAGCATTTT

J gene: TRBJ2-7
clone size: many
D gene: TRBD1
V gene: TRBV7-8
CDR3 protein: CASRTRQGAPYEQYF
CDR3 DNA: TGTGCCAGTCGGACTCGACAGGGGGCCCCTTACGAGCAGTACTTC

J gene: TRBJ1-2
clone size: .
D gene: .
V gene: TRBV28
CDR3 protein: CASSQGTRRGYTF
CDR3 DNA: TGTGCCAGCAGTCAAGGGACTAGAAGGGGCTACACCTTC

J gene: TRBJ2-2
clone size: .
D gene: TRBD2
V gene: TRBV10-3
CDR3 protein: CAIRGSAGGSTGELFF
CDR3 DNA: TGTGCCATCAGGGGGTCGGCGGGAGGGTCGACCGGGGAGCTGTTTTTT

J gene: TRBJ2-2
clone size: once
D gene: TRBD2
V gene: TRBV20-1
CDR3 protein: CSARDSSGSYTGELFF
CDR3 DNA: TGCAGTGCTAGAGATAGTAGCGGGAGCTACACCGGGGAGCTGTTTTTT

J gene: TRBJ1-2
clone size: many
D gene: TRBD1
V gene: TRBV6-1
CDR3 protein: CASTRFIDREYDYGYTF
CDR3 DNA: TGTGCCAGCACCCGATTTATAGACAGGGAGTATGACTATGGCTACACCTTC